The 9 T cell receptor beta chains given below trace back to one sample, sequenced in a study of CD8 T cells in ankylosing spondylitis. Study findings and constraints: Blood of patients with ankylosing spondylitis appeared to be characterized by a TCR beta motif of several highly homologous variants.

TCRdb used MiXCR to reprocess the 5' RACE reads, holding one entry per CDR3 protein. Of 350,000 to 550,000 distinct CDR3 sequences in the sample, roughly 25% were seen once. For these TCRs, the target antigens are not known. Sequencing input: blood, either unsorted or a sorted T cell fraction (not recorded which). These TCRs come from a male donor with ankylosing spondylitis.

This clonotype appeared a few times. The V and J genes are TRBV29-1 and TRBJ2-7; 9 positions agree with TRBD1. The CDR3 loop spans 15 amino acids. V trimming: 1 base; J trimming: 5 bases; junction bases outside the gene matches: 9. From germline, CDR1 is SQVTM and CDR2 ANQGSEA. This chain's CDR3 is CSVEGGGTGMDEQYF. CDR3 DNA sequence: TGCAGCGTTGAAGGTGGGGGGACAGGGATGGACGAGCAGTACTTC.

This clonotype was observed a handful of times. The chain links TRBV25-1 to TRBJ1-2, with 7 bases fitting TRBD1. V shed 3 bases and J 2 bases; nucleotides not matched to a gene: 3. The CDR3 sequence is 14 residues long. The V gene's germline CDR1 is MGHDK and CDR2 SYGVNS. CDR3 in amino acids: CASSDPRGNYGYTF. The CDR3 nucleotides are TGTGCCAGCAGTGATCCCAGGGGGAACTATGGCTACACCTTC.

The chain carries TRBV2 and TRBJ2-1; D remains unclear. The length of the CDR3 is 13 residues. The germline V gene has CDR1 SNHLY and CDR2 FYNNEI. The V end was cut by 4 bases, the J end by 9 bases, with 13 bases between. The CDR3 region is CASSVTPVGEQFF. CDR3 sequence (DNA): TGTGCCAGCAGTGTTACCCCTGTAGGTGAGCAGTTCTTC.

There are a few counts of this clonotype. The V and J genes are TRBV6-1 and TRBJ2-2; no definite D call. CDR1 and CDR2 (germline): MNHNS, SASEGT. This CDR3 comprises 14 residues. V dropped 9 bases and J dropped 4 bases, with 15 bases sitting between them. The CDR3 reads CASTLGMGTGELFF. Written as DNA, the CDR3 is TGTGCCAGTACACTGGGGATGGGCACCGGGGAGCTGTTTTTT.

This clonotype was recorded many times. The chain combines TRBV20-1 with TRBJ1-2; D is unresolved. CDR3 length: 12 amino acids. Germline CDR1 and CDR2: DFQATT and SNEGSKA (reference sequence). With 6 bases removed from V and 4 bases from J, the gap between germline ends came to 12 bases. In DNA, the CDR3 is TGCAGTGCCCGGGAGGGAGGCTATGGCTACACCTTC. Translating it yields CSAREGGYGYTF.

This clonotype was counted at least ten times. The rearrangement uses TRBV3-1 and TRBJ2-7; TRBD2 matches 13 bases. This CDR3 spans 13 amino acids. Trimming removed 4 bases from V and 6 bases from J; junction bases left unmatched: 0. Germline CDR1 is LGHDT and CDR2 is YNNKEL (reference sequence). The chain's CDR3 is CASSRTSGSEQYV. As DNA, the CDR3 is TGTGCCAGCAGCCGGACTAGCGGGAGCGAGCAGTACGTC.

The V and J genes are TRBV5-1 and TRBJ1-6; 7 bases are shared with TRBD1. The CDR3 loop spans 12 amino acids. Germline V gives CDR1 SGHRS, CDR2 YFSETQ. With V trimmed by 0 bases and J by 14 bases, 2 bases remained unmatched. The CDR3: CASSLGTGSLHF. The CDR3 coding sequence is TGCGCCAGCAGCTTGGGGACAGGTTCCCTCCACTTT.

This clonotype was detected only a few times. The chain carries TRBV3-1 and TRBJ2-2; D gene unclear. CDR3 size: 14 residues. Germline lookup yields CDR1 LGHDT and CDR2 YNNKEL (reference sequence). Trimming pared 0 bases from V and 4 bases from J, leaving 6 bases between. The CDR3 nucleotides are TGTGCCAGCAGCCAAGATAGGCTCACCGGGGAGCTGTTTTTT. As protein: CASSQDRLTGELFF.

CDR3 protein: CASSLAPPYQETQYF. The DNA for the CDR3 is TGTGCCAGCAGTTTAGCCCCACCGTACCAAGAGACCCAGTACTTC. V is TRBV27 and J is TRBJ2-5, with D uncertain. CDR1 is MNHEY and CDR2 is SMNVEV in the germline V gene (reference sequence). Trimming removed 2 bases from V and 0 bases from J, with 10 bases in between. This CDR3 is built from 15 residues.